This is a list of T cell receptor beta chains from one sample in a study of radiotherapy plus CTLA-4 blockade in lung cancer. Some clones are missing from TCRdb's copy, which holds only in-frame ones; the method was immunoSEQ multiplex PCR. The sample has approximately 35,000 clones, 85% seen once. Sequencing was performed on peripheral blood, taken from a patient treated with radiotherapy plus ipilimumab. Receptors were obtained from a human donor with non-small cell lung cancer who had stable disease on radiotherapy plus ipilimumab. Each CDR3 is given with its conserved first and last residue.

j_gene,v_gene,CDR3aa
TRBJ1-2,TRBV11-2,CASSPQGAVGYTF
TRBJ2-1,TRBV14,CASSQPLSGRSYNEQFF
TRBJ2-7,TRBV28,CASSLASYEQYF
TRBJ2-7,TRBV9,CASSVGTGNPYEQYF
TRBJ2-2,TRBV4-2,CASSQVPGSNTGELFF
TRBJ2-2,TRBV19,CASSISQGARTGELFF
TRBJ2-7,TRBV27,CASSPAAGVPYEQYF
TRBJ2-5,TRBV6-5,CASSPRGNTRETQYF
TRBJ1-6,TRBV7-8,CASSLESGSPLHF
TRBJ2-7,TRBV5-5,CASSQGQGESYEQYF
TRBJ2-4,TRBV30,CAWSRQGAQYF
TRBJ2-7,TRBV21-1,CASSPRPGTVAGGPGEQYF
TRBJ2-7,TRBV19,CASSIRGGVYEQYF
TRBJ2-7,TRBV6-5,CASSPVGVYEQYF
TRBJ2-7,TRBV30,CACVQRESYEQYF
TRBJ1-2,TRBV6-5,CASSYSGRNYGYTF
TRBJ1-3,TRBV7-6,CASSSSSGNTIYF
TRBJ2-1,TRBV10-3,CAISESASGGGNEQFF